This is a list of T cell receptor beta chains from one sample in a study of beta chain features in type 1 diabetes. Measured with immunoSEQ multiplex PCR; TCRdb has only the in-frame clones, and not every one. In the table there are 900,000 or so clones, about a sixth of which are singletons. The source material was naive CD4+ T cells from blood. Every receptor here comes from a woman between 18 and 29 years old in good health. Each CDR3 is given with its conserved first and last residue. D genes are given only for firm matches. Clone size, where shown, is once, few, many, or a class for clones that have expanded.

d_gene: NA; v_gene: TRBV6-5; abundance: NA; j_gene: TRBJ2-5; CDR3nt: TGTGCCAGCAGATCGCAGTGGGAGACCCAGTACTTC; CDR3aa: CASRSQWETQYF
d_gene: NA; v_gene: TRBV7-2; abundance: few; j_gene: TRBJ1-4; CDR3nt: TGTGCCAGCAGCTCGCGGGGCTCTAATGAAAAACTGTTTTTT; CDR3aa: CASSSRGSNEKLFF
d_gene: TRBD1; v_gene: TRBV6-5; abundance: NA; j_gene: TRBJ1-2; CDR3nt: TGTGCCAGCAGGGGACAGATCTATGGCTACACCTTC; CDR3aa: CASRGQIYGYTF
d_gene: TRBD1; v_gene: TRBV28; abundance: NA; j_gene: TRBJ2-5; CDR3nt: TGTGCCAGCAGTACATCAAGGGGACAGAAAGAGACCCAGTACTTC; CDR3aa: CASSTSRGQKETQYF
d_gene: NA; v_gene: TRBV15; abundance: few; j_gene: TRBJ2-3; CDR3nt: TGTGCCACCAGCAGAGACACAGATACGCAGTATTTT; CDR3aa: CATSRDTDTQYF
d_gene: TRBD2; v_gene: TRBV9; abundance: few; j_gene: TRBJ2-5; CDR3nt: TGTGCCAGCAGCGTAGGGCTAGCGGGATTCCAAGAGACCCAGTACTTC; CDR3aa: CASSVGLAGFQETQYF
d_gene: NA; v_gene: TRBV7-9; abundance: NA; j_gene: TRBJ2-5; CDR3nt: TGTGCCAGCAGCCTTGGCTGGGAGACCCAGTACTTC; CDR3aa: CASSLGWETQYF
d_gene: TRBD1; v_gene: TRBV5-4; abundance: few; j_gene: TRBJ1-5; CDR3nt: TGTGCCAGCAGCTTGACAGGGGAGGCCGGTCAGCCCCAGCATTTT; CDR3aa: CASSLTGEAGQPQHF
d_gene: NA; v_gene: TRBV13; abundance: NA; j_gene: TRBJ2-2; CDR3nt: TGTGCCAGCACCTCGCCCGGCCGGACCGGGGAGCTGTTTTTT; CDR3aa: CASTSPGRTGELFF
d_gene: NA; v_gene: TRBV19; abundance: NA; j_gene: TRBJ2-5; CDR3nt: TGTGCCAGTAGTAGGAGGGGGAAAGAGACCCAGTACTTC; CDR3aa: CASSRRGKETQYF
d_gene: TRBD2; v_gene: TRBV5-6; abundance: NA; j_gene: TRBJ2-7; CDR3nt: TGTGCCAGCAGCTCGACAGGGACTAGCGGGACCCCCTACGAGCAGTACTTC; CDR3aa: CASSSTGTSGTPYEQYF
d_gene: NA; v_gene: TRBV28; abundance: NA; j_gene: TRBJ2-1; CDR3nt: TGTGCCAGCACCCCCGGCAATGAGCAGTTCTTC; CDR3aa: CASTPGNEQFF
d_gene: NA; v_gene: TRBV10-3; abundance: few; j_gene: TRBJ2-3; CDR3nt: TGTGCCATCAGTGAGTCGACTGGTGGGAGGACCACAGATACGCAGTATTTT; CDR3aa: CAISESTGGRTTDTQYF
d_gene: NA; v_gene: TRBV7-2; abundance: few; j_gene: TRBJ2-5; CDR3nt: TGTGCCAGCAGCTTAGATGGGGAAGAGACCCAGTACTTC; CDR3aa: CASSLDGEETQYF
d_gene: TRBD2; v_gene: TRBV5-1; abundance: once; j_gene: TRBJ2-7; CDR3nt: TGCGCCAGCAGCCACAACCGGACTAGCGGAGGCTACGAGCAGTACTTC; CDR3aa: CASSHNRTSGGYEQYF
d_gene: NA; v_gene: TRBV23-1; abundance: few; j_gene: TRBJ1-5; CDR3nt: TGCGCCAGCAGACCAAGCCGGGAGCTAAATCAGCCCCAGCATTTT; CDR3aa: CASRPSRELNQPQHF
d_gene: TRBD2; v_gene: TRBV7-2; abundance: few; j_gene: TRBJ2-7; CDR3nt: TGTGCCAGCAGCCCCGGGGGGAGCCCCTACGAGCAGTACTTC; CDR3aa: CASSPGGSPYEQYF
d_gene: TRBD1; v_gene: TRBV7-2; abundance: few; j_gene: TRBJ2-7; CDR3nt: TGTGCCAGCAGCTTCCTAATCGGGGGACAGGGGGCCTACGAGCAGTACTTC; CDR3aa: CASSFLIGGQGAYEQYF
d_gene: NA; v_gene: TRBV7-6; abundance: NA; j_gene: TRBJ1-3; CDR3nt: TGTGCCAGCAGCTTAGCTGGGGGCCTCCCCCTACCTGGAAACACCATATATTTT; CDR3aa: CASSLAGGLPLPGNTIYF
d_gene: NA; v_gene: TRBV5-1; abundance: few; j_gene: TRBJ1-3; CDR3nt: TGCGCCAGCAGCATAGGGAGCGGGGGAAATGGAAACACCATATATTTT; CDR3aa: CASSIGSGGNGNTIYF
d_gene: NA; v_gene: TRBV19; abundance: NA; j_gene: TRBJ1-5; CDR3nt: TGTGCCAGTAGTTTACTAGGGAATCAGCCCCAGCATTTT; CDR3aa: CASSLLGNQPQHF
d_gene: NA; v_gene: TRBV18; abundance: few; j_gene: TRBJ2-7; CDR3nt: TGTGCCAGCTCACCACCGGCCATGAGATACGAGCAGTACTTC; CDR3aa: CASSPPAMRYEQYF
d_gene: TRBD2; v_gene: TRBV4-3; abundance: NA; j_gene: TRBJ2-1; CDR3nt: TGCGCCAGCAGCCAAGATGTTCTAGCGGAGTACAATGAGCAGTTCTTC; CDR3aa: CASSQDVLAEYNEQFF
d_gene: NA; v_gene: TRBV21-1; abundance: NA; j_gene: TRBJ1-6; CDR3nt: TGTGCCAGCAGCAAAGTTGGTGCGGCAGCCCAGGGGCTACCCCTCCACTTT; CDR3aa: CASSKVGAAAQGLPLHF
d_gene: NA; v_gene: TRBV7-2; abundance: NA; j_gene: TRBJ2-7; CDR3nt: TGTGCCAGCAGCCTAAAAAACCTTTACGAGCAGTACTTC; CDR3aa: CASSLKNLYEQYF
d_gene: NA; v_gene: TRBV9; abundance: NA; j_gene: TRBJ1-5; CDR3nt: TGTGCCAGCAGCGTAGCAGGGGTCGATCAGCCCCAGCATTTT; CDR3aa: CASSVAGVDQPQHF
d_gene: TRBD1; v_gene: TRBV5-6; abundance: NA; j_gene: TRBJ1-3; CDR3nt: TGTGCCAGCAGCCCCAGGGGGCCTGGAAACACCATATATTTT; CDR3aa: CASSPRGPGNTIYF
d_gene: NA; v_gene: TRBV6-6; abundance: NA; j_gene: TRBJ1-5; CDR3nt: TGTGCCAGCAGTCAGGAACTCAATCAGCCCCAGCATTTT; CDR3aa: CASSQELNQPQHF
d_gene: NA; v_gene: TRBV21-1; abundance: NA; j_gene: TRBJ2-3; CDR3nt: TGTGCCAGCAGCAAAGCCCCTCGGACTGCAGATACGCAGTATTTT; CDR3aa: CASSKAPRTADTQYF
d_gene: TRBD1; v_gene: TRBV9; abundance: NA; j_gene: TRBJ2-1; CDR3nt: TGTGCCAGCAGCGTGGGACAGAAAAACAATGAGCAGTTCTTC; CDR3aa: CASSVGQKNNEQFF
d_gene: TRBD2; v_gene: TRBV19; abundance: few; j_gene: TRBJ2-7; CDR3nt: TGTGCCAGTAGTGTCCTAGCGGGAGTCTCCTACGAGCAGTACTTC; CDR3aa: CASSVLAGVSYEQYF
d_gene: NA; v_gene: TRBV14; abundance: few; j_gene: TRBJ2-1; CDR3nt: TGTGCCAGCAGCCAAGACAGGGTAAGACTGGAGCAGTTCTTC; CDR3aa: CASSQDRVRLEQFF
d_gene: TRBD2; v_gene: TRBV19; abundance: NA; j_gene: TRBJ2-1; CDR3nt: TGTGCCAGTAGTCCGCAACCTTCTAGCGGCTCCTACAATGAGCAGTTCTTC; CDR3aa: CASSPQPSSGSYNEQFF
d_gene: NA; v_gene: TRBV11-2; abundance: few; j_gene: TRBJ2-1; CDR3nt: TGTGCCAGCAGCTCGGACTTCAGTGAGCAGTTCTTC; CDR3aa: CASSSDFSEQFF
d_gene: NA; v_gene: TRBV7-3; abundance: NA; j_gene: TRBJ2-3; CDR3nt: TGTGCCAGCAGCTTGGGGAGACCCACAGATACGCAGTATTTT; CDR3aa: CASSLGRPTDTQYF
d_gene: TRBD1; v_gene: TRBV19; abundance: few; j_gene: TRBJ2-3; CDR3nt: TGTGCCAGTAGTAGGAAGGGGACAGAACTTAGCACAGATACGCAGTATTTT; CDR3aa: CASSRKGTELSTDTQYF
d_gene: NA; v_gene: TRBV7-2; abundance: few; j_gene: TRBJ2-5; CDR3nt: TGTGCCAGCAGCGATGTGGTCCGGGAGACCCAGTACTTC; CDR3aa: CASSDVVRETQYF
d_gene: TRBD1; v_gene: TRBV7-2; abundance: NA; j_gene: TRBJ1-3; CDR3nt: TGTGCCAGCAGCTTCCCGACAGGGGGCTATGGAAACACCATATATTTT; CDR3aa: CASSFPTGGYGNTIYF
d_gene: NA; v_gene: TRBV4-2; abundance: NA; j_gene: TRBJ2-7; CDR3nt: TGTGCCAGCAGCCAAGACCGACAGGTGTTCTACGAGCAGTACTTC; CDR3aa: CASSQDRQVFYEQYF
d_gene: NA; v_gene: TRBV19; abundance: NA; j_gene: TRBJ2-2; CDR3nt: TGTGCCAGTAGTATTGATGCGAACACCGGGGAGCTGTTTTTT; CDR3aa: CASSIDANTGELFF
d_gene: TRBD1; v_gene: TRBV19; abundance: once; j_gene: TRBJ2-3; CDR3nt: TGTGCCAGTAGTATACGCCGAGGGGGCTCGGGGTTATTGTCCACAGATACGCAGTATTTT; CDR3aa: CASSIRRGGSGLLSTDTQYF